Each of the 15 T cell receptor beta chains below was sequenced from the same sample in a study of CD8 T cells in ankylosing spondylitis. TCRdb redid the calling of the 5' RACE reads with MiXCR, one entry per CDR3 protein. The data hold 100,000 to 150,000 distinct CDR3 sequences, with more than 6.5% observed a single time. The sequencing input was blood, either unsorted or a sorted T cell fraction (not recorded which). These receptors were collected from a male donor with ankylosing spondylitis or in good health (not recorded which).

Worth noting for this clonotype: Since a much larger clone is just one base distant, this may be a read error. The rearrangement uses TRBV24-1 and TRBJ1-2; TRBD1 might be the D (6 bases). Germline lookup yields CDR1 KGHDR and CDR2 SFDVKD. The CDR3 is 14 amino acids. The DNA for the CDR3 is TGTGCCGCCAGTGATCCGACAGGAAACTATGGCTACACCTTC. Translated, it gives CAASDPTGNYGYTF.

This clonotype was seen many times. This sequence joins TRBV5-1 and TRBJ2-2, with D perhaps matching TRBD1 (6 bases). The V end lost 1 base, the J end lost 7 bases, and 17 bases lay between the germline ends. The germline V gene has CDR1 SGHRS and CDR2 YFSETQ. This CDR3 is 16 amino acids long. The CDR3 nucleotides are TGCGCCAGCAGCTTGAGGGGACAACCCATGGTCGGGGAGCTGTTTTTT. As protein: CASSLRGQPMVGELFF. Together with reference TRBV5-1 and TRBJ2-2, the CDR3 gives the full variable domain: KAGVTQTPRYLIKTRGQQVTLSCSPISGHRSVSWYQQTPGQGLQFLFEYFSETQRNKGNFPGRFSGRQFSNSRSEMNVSTLELGDSALYLCASSLRGQPMVGELFFGEGSRLTVL.

This clonotype was seen only a few times. V usage is TRBV30 and J usage is TRBJ1-1; D gene uncertain. Trimming pared 0 bases from V and 1 base from J, leaving 9 bases between. Germline CDR1 is GTSNPN and CDR2 is SVGIG (reference sequence). This CDR3 has 14 residues. The CDR3 DNA is TGTGCCTGGAGTGTAAAGGACTGGAACACTGAAGCTTTCTTT. Translation gives CAWSVKDWNTEAFF.

This clonotype was counted at least ten times. The chain links TRBV7-9 to TRBJ2-5, with D hard to call. The CDR3 is 13 amino acids. Trimming took off 4 bases at V and 5 bases at J, with 11 bases between the two ends. The germline gives CDR1 SEHNR, CDR2 FQNEAQ (reference sequence). The CDR3 nucleotides are TGTGCCAGCAGCTCGTCCGTTGCGGAGACCCAGTACTTC. Encoded protein: CASSSSVAETQYF. Full variable domain (missing parts from reference TRBV7-9 and TRBJ2-5): DTGVSQNPRHKITKRGQNVTFRCDPISEHNRLYWYRQTLGQGPEFLTYFQNEAQLEKSRLLSDRFSAERPKGSFSTLEIQRTEQGDSAMYLCASSSSVAETQYFGPGTRLLVL.

This clonotype was counted many times. The V gene is TRBV6-2 or TRBV6-3, the J gene TRBJ1-1; tentative D call: TRBD1 (6 bases). The germline CDR1 and CDR2 sequences are MNHEY and SVGEGT. CDR3 length equals 17 residues. V lost 1 base, J lost 1 base, and 16 bases lay in between. The CDR3 DNA sequence: TGTGCCAGCAGTTACTTGGCGTTAGGGGGGTCGAACACTGAAGCTTTCTTT. This codes for CASSYLALGGSNTEAFF.

This clonotype has at least ten counts. The rearrangement joins TRBV24-1 to TRBJ2-6; 9 positions match TRBD1. The germline V gene encodes CDR1 KGHDR and CDR2 SFDVKD. V was pared by 5 bases and J by 1 base, with 8 bases of the junction left unmatched. There are 18 residues in the CDR3. As DNA, the CDR3 is TGTGCCACCAGTGGGTCCGGACAGGGGATTTCTGGGGCCAACGTCCTGACTTTC. Its translation is CATSGSGQGISGANVLTF.

The chain recombines TRBV5-5 with TRBJ2-1; 8 bases line up with TRBD2. The CDR3 totals 13 residues. J lost 10 bases, V lost 3 bases, and 6 bases had no gene match. Germline values: CDR1 SGHKS, CDR2 YYEKEE (reference sequence). The CDR3 DNA sequence: TGTGCCAGCAGCTCTTGGCTAGCGGGCGAGCAGTTCTTC. Translated: CASSSWLAGEQFF.

The table lists this clonotype with many counts. The chain joins TRBV5-6 to TRBJ1-5; 9 bases are a match to TRBD1. CDR3 length equals 16 residues. CDR1 and CDR2 (germline): SGHDT, YYEEEE. The junction had 6 bases not matched to a gene; V was cut back by 2 bases and J by 3 bases. CDR3 protein: CASSLSGTGYNQPQHF. DNA for the CDR3: TGTGCCAGCAGCTTAAGTGGGACAGGGTACAATCAGCCCCAGCATTTT.

Comments on this clonotype: A much larger clone lies a single base off, so this may be a read error. CDR3 amino acids: CSAAGTMNPEAFF. The CDR3 DNA follows: TGCAGTGCGGCCGGGACAATGAACCCTGAAGCTTTCTTT. The chain joins TRBV20-1 to TRBJ1-1; a weak D match, TRBD1 (6 bases). This CDR3 is 13 amino acids long. Germline CDR1 reads DFQATT; CDR2 reads SNEGSKA (reference sequence).

The CDR3 loop is CASSLKGRPTDTQYF. CDR3 nucleotide sequence: TGTGCCAGCAGTTTAAAGGGCCGGCCTACAGATACGCAGTATTTT. The rearrangement links TRBV27 to TRBJ2-3, with D hard to call. The germline V gene has CDR1 MNHEY and CDR2 SMNVEV (reference sequence). The CDR3 spans 15 residues. V was clipped by 2 bases and J by 3 bases, with 12 bases between them.

As regards this clonotype: It may be a read error: a sequence one base away is much more abundant. The chain is built from TRBV2 and TRBJ2-5, with a weak D call TRBD2 (5 bases). Germline loops: CDR1 SNHLY, CDR2 FYNNEI. The CDR3 has 13 amino acids. The CDR3 DNA reads as TGTGCCATCAGTGTAGCGCTCCAAGAGACCCAGTACTTC. Its protein product is CAISVALQETQYF. The variable domain in full, completed from reference TRBV2 and TRBJ2-5, reads EPEVTQTPSHQVTQMGQEVILRCVPISNHLYFYWYRQILGQKVEFLVSFYNNEISEKSEIFDDQFSVERPDGSNFTLKIRSTKLEDSAMYFCAISVALQETQYFGPGTRLLVL.

This clonotype was seen ten or more times. The rearrangement links TRBV5-1 to TRBJ2-3; a weak D match, TRBD2 (6 bases). Trimming removed 3 bases from V and 3 bases from J, with 11 bases in between. This CDR3 has 14 residues. CDR1 and CDR2 from the germline V gene are SGHRS and YFSETQ. DNA of the CDR3: TGCGCCAGCAGCTATTCGGAGGGTACAGATACGCAGTATTTT. This encodes CASSYSEGTDTQYF.

This clonotype has ten or more counts. The chain has TRBV5-1 and TRBJ2-7; 11 bases line up with TRBD1. The junction had 8 bases not matched to a gene; V was cut back by 6 bases and J by 9 bases. The V gene's germline CDR1 is SGHRS and CDR2 YFSETQ. CDR3 length: 13 residues. CDR3 sequence: CASTWTGGAGQYF. CDR3 bases: TGCGCCAGCACCTGGACAGGGGGCGCAGGGCAGTACTTC.

This chain uses TRBV5-1 with TRBJ1-2, with D hard to call. From germline, CDR1 is SGHRS and CDR2 YFSETQ. V lost 6 bases and J lost 5, with 14 bases in between. The CDR3 runs to 13 residues. CDR3: CASTPREIYGYTF. The CDR3 nucleotides are TGCGCCAGCACCCCTCGGGAGATTTATGGCTACACCTTC. The full variable domain, in which reference TRBV5-1 and TRBJ1-2 provide the parts outside the CDR3, is KAGVTQTPRYLIKTRGQQVTLSCSPISGHRSVSWYQQTPGQGLQFLFEYFSETQRNKGNFPGRFSGRQFSNSRSEMNVSTLELGDSALYLCASTPREIYGYTFGSGTRLTVV.

This clonotype appeared many times. This rearrangement joins TRBV5-8 to TRBJ1-2, with 9 bases that match TRBD1. V lost 2 bases to trimming and J lost 7 bases; unmatched junction nucleotides: 9. CDR1 is SGHTS and CDR2 is YDEGEE in the germline V gene. The CDR3 length is 15 residues. The CDR3 loop is CASSFRQGESSGYTF. In DNA, the CDR3 is TGTGCCAGCAGCTTCCGACAGGGGGAAAGCAGTGGCTACACCTTC. Looking up the rest from reference TRBV5-8 and TRBJ1-2 gives the full variable domain: EAGVTQSPTHLIKTRGQQATLRCSPISGHTSVYWYQQALGLGLQFLLWYDEGEERNRGNFPPRFSGRQFPNYSSELNVNALELEDSALYLCASSFRQGESSGYTFGSGTRLTVV.